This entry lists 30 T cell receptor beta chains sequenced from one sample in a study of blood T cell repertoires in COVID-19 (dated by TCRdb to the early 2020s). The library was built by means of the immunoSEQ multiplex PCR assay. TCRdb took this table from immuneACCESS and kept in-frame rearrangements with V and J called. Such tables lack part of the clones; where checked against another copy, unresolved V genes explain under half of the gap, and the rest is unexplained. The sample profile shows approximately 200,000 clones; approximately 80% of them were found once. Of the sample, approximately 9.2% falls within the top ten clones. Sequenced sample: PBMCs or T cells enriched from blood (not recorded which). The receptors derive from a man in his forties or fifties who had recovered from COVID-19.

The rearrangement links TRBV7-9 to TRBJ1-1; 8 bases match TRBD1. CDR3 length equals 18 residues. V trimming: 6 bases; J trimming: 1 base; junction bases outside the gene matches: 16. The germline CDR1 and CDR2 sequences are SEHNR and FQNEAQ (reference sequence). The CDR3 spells CASSPPWQGAPTNTEAFF. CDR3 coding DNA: TGTGCCAGCAGTCCCCCTTGGCAGGGGGCTCCGACGAACACTGAAGCTTTCTTT.

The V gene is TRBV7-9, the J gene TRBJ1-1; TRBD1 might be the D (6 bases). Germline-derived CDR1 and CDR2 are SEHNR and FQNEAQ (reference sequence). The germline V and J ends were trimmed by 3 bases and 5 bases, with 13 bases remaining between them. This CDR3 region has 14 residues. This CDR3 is CASSFGRQGTEAFF. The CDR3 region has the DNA TGTGCCAGCAGCTTCGGCCGTCAGGGGACTGAAGCTTTCTTT.

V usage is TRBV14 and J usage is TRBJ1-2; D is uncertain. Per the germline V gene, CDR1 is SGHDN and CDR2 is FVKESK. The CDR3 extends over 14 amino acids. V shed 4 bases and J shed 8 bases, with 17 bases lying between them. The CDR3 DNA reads TGTGCCAGCAGCCTTCTCCCCGGGGTTAGCGGCTACACCTTC. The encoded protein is CASSLLPGVSGYTF.

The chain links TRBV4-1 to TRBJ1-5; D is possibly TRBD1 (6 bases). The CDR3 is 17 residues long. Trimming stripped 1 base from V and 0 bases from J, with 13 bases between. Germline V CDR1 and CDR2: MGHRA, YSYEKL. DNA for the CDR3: TGCGCCAGCAGCCAAGGTGGACAGCCGTATAGCAATCAGCCCCAGCATTTT. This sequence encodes CASSQGGQPYSNQPQHF.

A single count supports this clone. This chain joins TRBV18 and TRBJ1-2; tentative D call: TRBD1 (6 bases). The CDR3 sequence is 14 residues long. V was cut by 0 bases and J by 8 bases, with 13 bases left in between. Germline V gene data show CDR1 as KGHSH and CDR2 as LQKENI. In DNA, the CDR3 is TGTGCCAGCTCACCACCTTCGGGGGGCGGAGGCTACACCTTC. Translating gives CASSPPSGGGGYTF.

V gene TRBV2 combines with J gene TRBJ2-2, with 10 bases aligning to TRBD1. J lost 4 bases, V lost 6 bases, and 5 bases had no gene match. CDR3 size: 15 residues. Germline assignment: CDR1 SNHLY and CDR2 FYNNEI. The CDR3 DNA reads TGTGCCAGCAGACGGACAGGGGGTACCACCGGGGAGCTGTTTTTT. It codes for CASRRTGGTTGELFF. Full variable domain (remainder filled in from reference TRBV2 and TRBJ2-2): EPEVTQTPSHQVTQMGQEVILRCVPISNHLYFYWYRQILGQKVEFLVSFYNNEISEKSEIFDDQFSVERPDGSNFTLKIRSTKLEDSAMYFCASRRTGGTTGELFFGEGSRLTVL.

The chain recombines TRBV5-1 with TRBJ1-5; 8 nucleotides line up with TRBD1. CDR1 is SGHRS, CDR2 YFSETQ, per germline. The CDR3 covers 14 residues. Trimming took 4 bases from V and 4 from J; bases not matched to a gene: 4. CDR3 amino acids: CASSTGQGNQPQHF. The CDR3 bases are TGCGCCAGCAGCACCGGACAGGGTAATCAGCCCCAGCATTTT.

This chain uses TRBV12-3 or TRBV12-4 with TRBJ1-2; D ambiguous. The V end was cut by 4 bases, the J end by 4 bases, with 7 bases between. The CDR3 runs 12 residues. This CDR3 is CASSSSLYGYTF. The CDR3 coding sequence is TGTGCCAGCAGTTCCAGTCTCTATGGCTACACCTTC.

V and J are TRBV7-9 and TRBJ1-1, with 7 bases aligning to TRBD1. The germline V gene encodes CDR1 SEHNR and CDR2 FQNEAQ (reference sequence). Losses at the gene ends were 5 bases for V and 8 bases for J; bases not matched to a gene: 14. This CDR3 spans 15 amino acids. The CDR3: CASSKGGGYGGEAFF. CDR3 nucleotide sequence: TGTGCCAGCAGCAAAGGAGGGGGCTATGGGGGAGAAGCTTTCTTT.

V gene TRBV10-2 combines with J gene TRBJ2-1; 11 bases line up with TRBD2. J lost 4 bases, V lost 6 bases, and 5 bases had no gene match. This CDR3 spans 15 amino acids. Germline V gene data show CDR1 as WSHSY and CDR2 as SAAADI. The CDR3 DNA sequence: TGCGCCAGCAGACGTAGCGGGGGGGTGTACAATGAGCAGTTCTTC. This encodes CASRRSGGVYNEQFF.

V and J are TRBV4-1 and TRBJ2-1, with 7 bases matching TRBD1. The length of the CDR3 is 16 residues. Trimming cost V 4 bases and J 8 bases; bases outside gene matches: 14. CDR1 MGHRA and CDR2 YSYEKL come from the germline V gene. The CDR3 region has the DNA TGCGCCAGCAGCCTCTATTGGGACAGAGTCGGCGATGAGCAGTTCTTC. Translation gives CASSLYWDRVGDEQFF.

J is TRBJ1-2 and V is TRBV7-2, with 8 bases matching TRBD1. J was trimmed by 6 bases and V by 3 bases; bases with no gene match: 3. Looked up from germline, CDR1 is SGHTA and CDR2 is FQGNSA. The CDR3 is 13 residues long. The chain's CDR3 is CASSLDRVNGYTF. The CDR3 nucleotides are TGTGCCAGCAGCTTGGACAGGGTAAATGGCTACACCTTC.

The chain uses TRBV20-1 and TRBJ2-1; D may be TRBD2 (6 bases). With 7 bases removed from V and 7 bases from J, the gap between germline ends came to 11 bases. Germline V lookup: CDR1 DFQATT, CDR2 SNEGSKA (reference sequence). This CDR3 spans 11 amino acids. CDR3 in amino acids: CSGGGENEQFF. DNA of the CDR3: TGCAGTGGCGGAGGGGAGAATGAGCAGTTCTTC.

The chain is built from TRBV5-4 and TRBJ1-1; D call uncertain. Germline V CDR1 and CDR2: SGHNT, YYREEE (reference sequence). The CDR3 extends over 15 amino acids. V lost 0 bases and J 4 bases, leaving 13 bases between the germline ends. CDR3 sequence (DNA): TGTGCCAGCAGCTTGGCTACGCCCCTAGGCACTGAAGCTTTCTTT. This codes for CASSLATPLGTEAFF.

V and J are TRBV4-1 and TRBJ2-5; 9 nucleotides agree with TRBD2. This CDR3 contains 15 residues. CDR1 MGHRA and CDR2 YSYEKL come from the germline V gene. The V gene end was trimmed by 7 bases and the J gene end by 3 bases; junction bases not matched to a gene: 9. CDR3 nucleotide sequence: TGCGCCAGCAACGACGTCCTAGCGGGGAAAGAGACCCAGTACTTC. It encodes CASNDVLAGKETQYF.

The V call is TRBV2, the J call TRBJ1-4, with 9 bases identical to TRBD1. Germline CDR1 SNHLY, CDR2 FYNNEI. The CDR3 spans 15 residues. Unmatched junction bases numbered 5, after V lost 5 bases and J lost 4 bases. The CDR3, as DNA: TGTGCCAGCAGTTATCGACAGGGGGTTAATGAAAAACTGTTTTTT. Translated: CASSYRQGVNEKLFF. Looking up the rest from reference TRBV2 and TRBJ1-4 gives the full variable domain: EPEVTQTPSHQVTQMGQEVILRCVPISNHLYFYWYRQILGQKVEFLVSFYNNEISEKSEIFDDQFSVERPDGSNFTLKIRSTKLEDSAMYFCASSYRQGVNEKLFFGSGTQLSVL.

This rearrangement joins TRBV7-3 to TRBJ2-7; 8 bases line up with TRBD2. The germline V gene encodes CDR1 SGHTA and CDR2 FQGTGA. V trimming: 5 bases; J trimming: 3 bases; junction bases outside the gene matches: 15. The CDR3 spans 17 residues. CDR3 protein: CASSQTGPSGTSYEQYF. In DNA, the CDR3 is TGTGCCAGCAGCCAGACAGGCCCTTCCGGGACTAGCTACGAGCAGTACTTC.

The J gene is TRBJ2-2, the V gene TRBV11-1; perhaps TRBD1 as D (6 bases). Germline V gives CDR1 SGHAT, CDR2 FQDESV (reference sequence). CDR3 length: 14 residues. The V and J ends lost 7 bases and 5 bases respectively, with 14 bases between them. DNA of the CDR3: TGTGCCAGCAAATACAGGGAAGGTACCGGGGAGCTGTTTTTT. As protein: CASKYREGTGELFF. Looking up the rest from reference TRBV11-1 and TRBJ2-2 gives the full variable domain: EAEVAQSPRYKITEKSQAVAFWCDPISGHATLYWYRQILGQGPELLVQFQDESVVDDSQLPKDRFSAERLKGVDSTLKIQPAELGDSAMYLCASKYREGTGELFFGEGSRLTVL.

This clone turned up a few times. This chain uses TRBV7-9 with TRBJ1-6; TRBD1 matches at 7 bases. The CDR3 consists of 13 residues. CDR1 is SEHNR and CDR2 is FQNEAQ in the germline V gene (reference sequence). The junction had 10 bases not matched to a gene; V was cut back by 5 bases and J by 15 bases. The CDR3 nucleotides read TGTGCCAGCAGCCCTCGGGGACAGTTGGTCCTCCACTTT. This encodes CASSPRGQLVLHF.

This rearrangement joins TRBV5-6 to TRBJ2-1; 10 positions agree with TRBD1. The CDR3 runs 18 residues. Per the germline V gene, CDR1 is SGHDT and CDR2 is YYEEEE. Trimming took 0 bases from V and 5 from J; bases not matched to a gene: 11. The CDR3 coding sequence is TGTGCCAGCAGCTTGGCAGGGACAGGGGTATTATTCAACAATGAGCAGTTCTTC. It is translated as CASSLAGTGVLFNNEQFF.

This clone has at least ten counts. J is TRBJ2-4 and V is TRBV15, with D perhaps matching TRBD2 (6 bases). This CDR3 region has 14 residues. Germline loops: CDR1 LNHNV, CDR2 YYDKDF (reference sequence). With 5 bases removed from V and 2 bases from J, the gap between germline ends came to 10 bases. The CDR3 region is CATSPGGTKNIQYF. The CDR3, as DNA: TGTGCCACCAGCCCTGGCGGGACCAAAAACATTCAGTACTTC.

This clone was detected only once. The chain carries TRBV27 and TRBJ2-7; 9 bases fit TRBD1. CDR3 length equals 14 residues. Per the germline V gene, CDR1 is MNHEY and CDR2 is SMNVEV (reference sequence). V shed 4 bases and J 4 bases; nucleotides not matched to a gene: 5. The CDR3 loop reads CASSYGDRVYEQYF. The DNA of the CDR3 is TGTGCCAGCAGTTATGGGGACAGGGTTTACGAGCAGTACTTC.

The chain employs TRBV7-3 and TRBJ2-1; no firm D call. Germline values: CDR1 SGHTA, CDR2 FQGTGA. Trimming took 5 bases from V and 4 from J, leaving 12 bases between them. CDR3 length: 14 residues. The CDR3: CASSALTQYNEQFF. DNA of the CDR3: TGTGCCAGCAGCGCTCTGACTCAATACAATGAGCAGTTCTTC.

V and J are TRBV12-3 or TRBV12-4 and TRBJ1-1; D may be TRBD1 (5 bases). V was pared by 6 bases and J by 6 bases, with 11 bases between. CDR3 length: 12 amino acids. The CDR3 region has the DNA TGTGCCAGCAGCCAGGGTGTGGCTGAAGCTTTCTTT. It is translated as CASSQGVAEAFF.

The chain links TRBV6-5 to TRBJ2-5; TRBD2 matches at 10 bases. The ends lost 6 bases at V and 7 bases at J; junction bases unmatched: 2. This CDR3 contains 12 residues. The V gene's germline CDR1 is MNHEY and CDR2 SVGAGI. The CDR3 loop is CASRAGGVTQYF. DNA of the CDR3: TGTGCCAGCAGAGCGGGAGGGGTGACCCAGTACTTC.

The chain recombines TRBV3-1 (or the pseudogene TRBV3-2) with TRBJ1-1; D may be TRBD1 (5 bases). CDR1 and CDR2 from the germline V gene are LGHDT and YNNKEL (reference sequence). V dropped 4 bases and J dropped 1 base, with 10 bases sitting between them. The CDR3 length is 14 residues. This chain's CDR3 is CASSRRTQNTEAFF. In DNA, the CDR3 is TGTGCCAGCAGCCGAAGGACACAGAACACTGAAGCTTTCTTT.

In nucleotides, the CDR3 is TGTGCCAGCAGCTCGGACAGGGGAAATGAAAAACTGTTTTTT. Translation: CASSSDRGNEKLFF. The chain has TRBV5-6 and TRBJ1-4, with 9 bases fitting TRBD1. CDR1 SGHDT and CDR2 YYEEEE come from the germline V gene. CDR3 size: 14 residues. V lost 3 bases to trimming and J lost 5 bases; unmatched junction nucleotides: 2.

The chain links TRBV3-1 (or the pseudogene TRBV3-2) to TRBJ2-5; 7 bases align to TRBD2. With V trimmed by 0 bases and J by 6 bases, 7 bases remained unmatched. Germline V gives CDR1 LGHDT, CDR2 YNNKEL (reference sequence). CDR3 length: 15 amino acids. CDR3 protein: CASSQEGGVLKTQYF. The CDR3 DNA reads TGTGCCAGCAGCCAAGAGGGGGGGGTGTTGAAGACCCAGTACTTC.

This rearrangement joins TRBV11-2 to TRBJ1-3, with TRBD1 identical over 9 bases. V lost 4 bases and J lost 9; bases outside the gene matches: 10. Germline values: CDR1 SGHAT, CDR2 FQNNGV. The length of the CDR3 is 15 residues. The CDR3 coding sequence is TGTGCCAGCAGCTCTACAGGGGGCTTGGCAGGCACCATATATTTT. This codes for CASSSTGGLAGTIYF. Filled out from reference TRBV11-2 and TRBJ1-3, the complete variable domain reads EAGVAQSPRYKIIEKRQSVAFWCNPISGHATLYWYQQILGQGPKLLIQFQNNGVVDDSQLPKDRFSAERLKGVDSTLKIQPAKLEDSAVYLCASSSTGGLAGTIYFGEGSWLTVV.

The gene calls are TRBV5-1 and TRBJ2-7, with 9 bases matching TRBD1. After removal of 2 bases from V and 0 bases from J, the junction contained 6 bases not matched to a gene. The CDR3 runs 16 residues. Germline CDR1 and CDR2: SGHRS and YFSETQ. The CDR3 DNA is TGCGCCAGCAGCTTTTACCAGGGACAGGGCTCCTACGAGCAGTACTTC. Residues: CASSFYQGQGSYEQYF.